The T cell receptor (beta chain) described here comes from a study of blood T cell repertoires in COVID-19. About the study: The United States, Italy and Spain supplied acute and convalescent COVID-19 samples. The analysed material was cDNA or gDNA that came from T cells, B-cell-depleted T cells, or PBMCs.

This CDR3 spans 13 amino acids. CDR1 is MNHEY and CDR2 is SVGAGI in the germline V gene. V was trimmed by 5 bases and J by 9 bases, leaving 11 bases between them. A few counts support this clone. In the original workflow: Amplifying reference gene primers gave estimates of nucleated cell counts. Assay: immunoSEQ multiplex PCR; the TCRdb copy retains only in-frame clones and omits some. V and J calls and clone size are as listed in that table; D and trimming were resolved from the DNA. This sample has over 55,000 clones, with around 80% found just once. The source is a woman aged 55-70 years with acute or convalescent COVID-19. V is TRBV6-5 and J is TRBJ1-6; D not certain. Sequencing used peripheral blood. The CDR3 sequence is CASSPESSSPLHF. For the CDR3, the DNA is TGTGCCAGCAGTCCGGAGAGTTCTTCACCCCTCCACTTT.